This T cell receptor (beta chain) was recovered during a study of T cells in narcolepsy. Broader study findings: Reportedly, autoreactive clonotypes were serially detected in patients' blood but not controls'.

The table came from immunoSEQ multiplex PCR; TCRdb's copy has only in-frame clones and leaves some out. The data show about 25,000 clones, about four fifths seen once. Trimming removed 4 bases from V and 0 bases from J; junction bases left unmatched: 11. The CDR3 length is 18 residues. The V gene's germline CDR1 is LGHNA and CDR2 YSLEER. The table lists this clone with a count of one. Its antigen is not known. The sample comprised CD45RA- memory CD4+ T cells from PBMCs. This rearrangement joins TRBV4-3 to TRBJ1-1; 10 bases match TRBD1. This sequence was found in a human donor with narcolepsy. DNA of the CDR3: TGCGCCAGCAGCCGAGTATTCCGGGACAGGGGTATGAACACTGAAGCTTTCTTT. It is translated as CASSRVFRDRGMNTEAFF.